These 5 T cell receptor beta chains share one sample of origin, sequenced in a study of cytomegalovirus exposure and HLA in healthy donors. Primers: 60 Vbeta forward and 13 Jbeta reverse. Assay used: immunoSEQ multiplex PCR; TCRdb lists only in-frame clones, some missing. The sample shows under 200,000 clones, 79% of them seen only once. Material: PBMCs. Source of these receptors: a woman younger than 45 in good health and CMV-seropositive.

A few counts support this clone. The chain employs TRBV4-3 and TRBJ2-7; D is perhaps TRBD1 (6 bases). Germline values: CDR1 LGHNA, CDR2 YSLEER. V lost 0 bases to trimming and J lost 0 bases, with 12 bases between them. The CDR3 sequence is 16 residues long. In DNA, the CDR3 is TGCGCCAGCAGCCAAGAATGGCCAGGGGCCTCCTACGAGCAGTACTTC. The encoded protein is CASSQEWPGASYEQYF.

Regarding this clone: Different DNA sequences within this sample yield the same CDR3. The V gene is TRBV19, the J gene TRBJ2-7, with a weak D call TRBD1 (6 bases). The CDR3 totals 13 residues. Trimming pared 3 bases from V and 3 bases from J, leaving 9 bases between. The V gene's germline CDR1 is LNHDA and CDR2 SQIVND (reference sequence). In DNA, the CDR3 is TGTGCCAGTAGTATGGACAGTAGCTACGAGCAGTACTTC. This gives the protein CASSMDSSYEQYF.

V is TRBV5-4 and J is TRBJ2-1; D is unresolved. CDR1 and CDR2 from the germline V gene are SGHNT and YYREEE (reference sequence). The CDR3 sequence is 12 residues long. Trimming cost V 2 bases and J 10 bases, with 10 bases left between them. This CDR3 reads CASSFKAEEQFF. CDR3 nucleotides: TGTGCCAGCAGCTTCAAGGCGGAGGAGCAGTTCTTC.

V gene TRBV7-7 combines with J gene TRBJ2-5, with TRBD2 matching over 7 bases. This CDR3 is built from 14 residues. Germline V gene data show CDR1 as SSHAT and CDR2 as FNYEAQ (reference sequence). V was clipped by 2 bases and J by 6 bases; unmatched bases: 6. The DNA of the CDR3 is TGTGCCAGCAGCTTATCCGGACTAGTGCAGACCCAGTACTTC. Protein product: CASSLSGLVQTQYF.

The chain carries TRBV11-2 and TRBJ1-2; TRBD1 agrees at 8 bases. The CDR3 is made up of 14 amino acids. In germline, CDR1 is SGHAT, CDR2 FQNNGV. V was pared by 3 bases and J by 7 bases, with 7 bases of the junction left unmatched. The CDR3 bases are TGTGCCAGCAGCTTTCCGCAGGGGGCAGGTGGCTACACCTTC. It specifies CASSFPQGAGGYTF.